This record covers a single TCR beta chain. Clones were sequenced by immunoSEQ multiplex PCR, and TCRdb holds only the in-frame ones, with some missing. This repertoire shows around 100,000 clones, 90% to 95% found once; its top ten account for 2.5% to 3.5%. The sample belongs to a study of T cells in pancreatic ductal adenocarcinoma. Selected pancreatic ductal adenocarcinoma patients had undergone surgery without neoadjuvant therapy. The sequencing sample was made of PBMCs. The sequence was obtained from a human donor with pancreatic ductal adenocarcinoma.

In DNA form, the CDR3 reads TGCGCCAGCAGCCAAGCACTCGGGGTCTACGAGCAGTACTTC. It is translated as CASSQALGVYEQYF. The chain employs TRBV4-1 and TRBJ2-7; possibly TRBD2 for D (5 bases). Germline V gives CDR1 MGHRA, CDR2 YSYEKL. This CDR3 is built from 14 residues. Trimming took 1 base from V and 3 from J, leaving 10 bases between them.